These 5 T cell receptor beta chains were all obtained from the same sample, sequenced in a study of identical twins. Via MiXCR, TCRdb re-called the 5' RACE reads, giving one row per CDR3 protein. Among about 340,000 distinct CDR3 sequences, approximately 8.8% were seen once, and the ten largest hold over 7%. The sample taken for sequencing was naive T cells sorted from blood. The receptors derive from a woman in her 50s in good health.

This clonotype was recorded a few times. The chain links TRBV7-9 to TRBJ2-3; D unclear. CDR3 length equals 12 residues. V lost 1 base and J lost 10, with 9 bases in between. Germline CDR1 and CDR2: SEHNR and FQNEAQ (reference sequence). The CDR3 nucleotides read TGTGCCAGCAGCTTAGGGCCTCAAGCGCAGTATTTT. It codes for CASSLGPQAQYF.

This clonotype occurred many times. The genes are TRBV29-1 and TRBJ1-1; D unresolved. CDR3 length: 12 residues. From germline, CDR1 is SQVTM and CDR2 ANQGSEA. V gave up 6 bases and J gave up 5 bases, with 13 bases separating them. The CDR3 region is CSVSLERTEAFF. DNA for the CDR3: TGCAGCGTCAGTCTAGAAAGGACTGAAGCTTTCTTT.

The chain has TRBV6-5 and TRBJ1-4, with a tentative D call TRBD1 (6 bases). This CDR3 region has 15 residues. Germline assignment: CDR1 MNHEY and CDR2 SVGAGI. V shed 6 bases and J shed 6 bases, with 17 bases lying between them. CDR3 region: CASRRKDRGDEKLFF. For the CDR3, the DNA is TGTGCCAGCAGGCGTAAGGACAGAGGAGATGAAAAACTGTTTTTT.

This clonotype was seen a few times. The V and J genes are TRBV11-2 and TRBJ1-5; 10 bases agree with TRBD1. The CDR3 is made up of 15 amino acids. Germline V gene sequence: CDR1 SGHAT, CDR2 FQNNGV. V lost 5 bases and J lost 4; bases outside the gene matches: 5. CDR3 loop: CASSPGTGENQPQHF. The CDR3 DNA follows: TGTGCCAGCAGCCCCGGGACAGGGGAGAATCAGCCCCAGCATTTT.

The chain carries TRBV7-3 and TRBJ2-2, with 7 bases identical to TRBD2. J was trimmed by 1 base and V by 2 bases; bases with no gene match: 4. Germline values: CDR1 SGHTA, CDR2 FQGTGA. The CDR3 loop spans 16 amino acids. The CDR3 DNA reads TGTGCCAGCAGCTTATTACAGCGGGAGAACACCGGGGAGCTGTTTTTT. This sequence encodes CASSLLQRENTGELFF.